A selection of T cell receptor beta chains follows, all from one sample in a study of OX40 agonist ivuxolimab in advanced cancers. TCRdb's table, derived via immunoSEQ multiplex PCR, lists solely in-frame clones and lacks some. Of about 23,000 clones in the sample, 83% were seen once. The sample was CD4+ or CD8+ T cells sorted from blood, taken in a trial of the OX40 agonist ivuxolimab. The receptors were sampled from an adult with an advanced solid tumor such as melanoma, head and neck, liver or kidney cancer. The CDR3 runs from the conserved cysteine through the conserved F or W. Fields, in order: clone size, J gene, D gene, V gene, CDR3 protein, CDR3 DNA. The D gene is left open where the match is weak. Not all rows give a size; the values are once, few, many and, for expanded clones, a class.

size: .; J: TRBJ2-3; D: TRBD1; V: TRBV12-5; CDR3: CASGLPGQGEGDTQYF; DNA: TGTGCTAGTGGTTTGCCGGGACAGGGAGAGGGAGATACGCAGTATTTT
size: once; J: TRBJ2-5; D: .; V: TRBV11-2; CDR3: CASSLGGGGRQETQYF; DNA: TGTGCCAGCAGCTTAGGCGGTGGGGGGAGGCAAGAGACCCAGTACTTC
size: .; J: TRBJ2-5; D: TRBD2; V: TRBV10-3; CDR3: CAIRGLAGEQETQYF; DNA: TGTGCCATCAGGGGACTAGCGGGCGAACAAGAGACCCAGTACTTC
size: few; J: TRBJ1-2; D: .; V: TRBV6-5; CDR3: CASSLGGNHYGYTF; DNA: TGTGCCAGCAGCCTAGGTGGTAATCACTATGGCTACACCTTC
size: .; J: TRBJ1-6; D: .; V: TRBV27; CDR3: CASAGHSNSPLHF; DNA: TGTGCCAGCGCTGGACACAGTAATTCACCCCTCCACTTT
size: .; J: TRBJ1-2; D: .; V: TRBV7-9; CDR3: CASSPRGASTNYGYTF; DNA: TGTGCCAGCAGCCCCCGAGGGGCATCTACAAACTATGGCTACACCTTC
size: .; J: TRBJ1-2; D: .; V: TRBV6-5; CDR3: CASSYTDSNYGYTF; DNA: TGTGCCAGCAGTTACACGGACAGCAACTATGGCTACACCTTC
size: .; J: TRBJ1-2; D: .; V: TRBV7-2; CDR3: CASSLGIYDYGYTF; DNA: TGTGCCAGCAGCTTAGGGATATACGACTATGGCTACACCTTC
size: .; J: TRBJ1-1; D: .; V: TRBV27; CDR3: CASEKAGNTEAFF; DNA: TGTGCCAGCGAGAAAGCCGGGAACACTGAAGCTTTCTTT
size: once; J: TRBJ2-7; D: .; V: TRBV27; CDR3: CASSPFPRESYEQYF; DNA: TGTGCCAGCAGTCCCTTTCCAAGGGAATCCTACGAGCAGTACTTC
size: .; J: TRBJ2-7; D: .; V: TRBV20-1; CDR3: CSARAGYEQYF; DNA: TGCAGTGCTAGGGCCGGCTACGAGCAGTACTTC
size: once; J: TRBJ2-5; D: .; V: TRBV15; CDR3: CATSSRWVETQYF; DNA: TGTGCCACCAGCAGTAGGTGGGTGGAGACCCAGTACTTC
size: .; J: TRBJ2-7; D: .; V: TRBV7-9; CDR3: CASSYGGGTVNEQYF; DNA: TGTGCCAGCTCCTACGGGGGGGGGACAGTCAACGAGCAGTACTTC
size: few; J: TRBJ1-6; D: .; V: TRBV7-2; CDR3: CASSYWDPSSPLHF; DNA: TGTGCCAGCAGCTACTGGGACCCGAGTTCACCCCTCCACTTT
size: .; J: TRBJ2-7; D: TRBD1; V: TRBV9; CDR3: CASSGRQGLTYEQYF; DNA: TGTGCCAGCAGCGGACGACAGGGCCTAACCTACGAGCAGTACTTC
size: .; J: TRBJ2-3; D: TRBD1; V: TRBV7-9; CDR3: CASSRTGATQYF; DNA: TGTGCCAGCAGCCGTACAGGGGCTACGCAGTATTTT
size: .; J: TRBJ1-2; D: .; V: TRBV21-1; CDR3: CASSKQVSDGYTF; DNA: TGTGCCAGCAGCAAACAGGTGAGTGATGGCTACACCTTC
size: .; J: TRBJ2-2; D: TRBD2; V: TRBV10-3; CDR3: CATGTSGVSTGELFF; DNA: TGTGCCACTGGAACTAGCGGGGTATCGACCGGGGAGCTGTTTTTT
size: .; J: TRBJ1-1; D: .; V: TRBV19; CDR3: CASSMNSGARMNTEAFF; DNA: TGTGCCAGTAGTATGAACTCGGGGGCTCGGATGAACACTGAAGCTTTCTTT
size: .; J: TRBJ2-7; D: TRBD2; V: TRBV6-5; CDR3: CASSAGTIVEQYF; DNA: TGTGCCAGCAGTGCCGGGACTATTGTCGAGCAGTACTTC
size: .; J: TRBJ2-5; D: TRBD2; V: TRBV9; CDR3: CASSDGLGIQETQYF; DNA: TGTGCCAGCAGCGATGGACTAGGCATACAAGAGACCCAGTACTTC
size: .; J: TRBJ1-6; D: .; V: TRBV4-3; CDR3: CASSQDSLSSYNSPLHF; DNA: TGCGCCAGCAGCCAAGATAGCCTCAGCTCCTATAATTCACCCCTCCACTTT
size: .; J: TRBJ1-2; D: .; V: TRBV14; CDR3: CASSPSNYGYTF; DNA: TGTGCCAGCAGCCCTTCCAACTATGGCTACACCTTC
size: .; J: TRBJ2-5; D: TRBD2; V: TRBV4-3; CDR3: CASSQERGGQETQYF; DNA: TGCGCCAGCAGCCAAGAACGGGGGGGCCAAGAGACCCAGTACTTC
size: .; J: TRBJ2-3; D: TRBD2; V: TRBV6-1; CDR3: CASEPWRGNTDTQYF; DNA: TGTGCCAGCGAGCCTTGGCGGGGGAACACAGATACGCAGTATTTT
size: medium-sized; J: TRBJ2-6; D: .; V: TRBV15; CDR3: CATSRDQGANVLTF; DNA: TGTGCCACCAGCAGAGACCAGGGGGCCAACGTCCTGACTTTC
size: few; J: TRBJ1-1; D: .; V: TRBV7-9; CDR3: CASRENTEAFF; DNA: TGTGCCAGCAGGGAGAACACTGAAGCTTTCTTT
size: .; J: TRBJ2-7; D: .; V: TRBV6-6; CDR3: CASFETPGNEQYF; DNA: TGTGCCAGCTTCGAGACCCCCGGGAACGAGCAGTACTTC
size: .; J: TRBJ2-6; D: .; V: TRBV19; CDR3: CASSPLGSMTGAGANVLTF; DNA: TGTGCCAGTAGCCCCTTGGGGAGCATGACCGGGGCTGGGGCCAACGTCCTGACTTTC
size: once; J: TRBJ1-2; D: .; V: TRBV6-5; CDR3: CASSYAGGYYGYTF; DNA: TGTGCCAGCAGTTACGCGGGGGGGTACTATGGCTACACCTTC
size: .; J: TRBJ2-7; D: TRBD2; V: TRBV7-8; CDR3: CASSSTGRGAGRGYEQYF; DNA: TGTGCCAGCAGCTCCACGGGGCGGGGGGCCGGCCGGGGCTACGAGCAGTACTTC
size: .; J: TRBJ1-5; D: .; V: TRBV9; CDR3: CPSSEGGGGKVNQPQHF; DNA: TGTCCCAGCAGCGAGGGGGGAGGGGGTAAGGTTAATCAGCCCCAGCATTTT
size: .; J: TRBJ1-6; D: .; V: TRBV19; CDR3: CASQDWSSYNSPLHF; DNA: TGTGCCAGCCAGGACTGGAGCTCCTATAATTCACCCCTCCACTTT
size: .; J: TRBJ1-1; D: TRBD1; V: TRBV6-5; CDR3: CASSYGTGPEAFF; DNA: TGTGCCAGCAGTTATGGGACAGGACCTGAAGCTTTCTTT
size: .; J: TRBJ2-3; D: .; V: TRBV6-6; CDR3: CASSYSQTVDTQYF; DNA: TGTGCCAGCAGTTACTCTCAGACAGTAGATACGCAGTATTTT
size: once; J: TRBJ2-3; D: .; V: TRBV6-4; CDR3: CASSGGGSTDTQYF; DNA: TGTGCCAGCAGTGGTGGCGGGAGCACAGATACGCAGTATTTT
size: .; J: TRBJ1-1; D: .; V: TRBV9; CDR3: CASSVVRNTEAFF; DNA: TGTGCCAGCAGCGTAGTGAGGAACACTGAAGCTTTCTTT
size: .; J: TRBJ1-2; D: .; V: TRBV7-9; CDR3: CASSLVRGGDGYGYTF; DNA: TGTGCCAGCAGCTTAGTACGGGGAGGGGATGGCTATGGCTACACCTTC
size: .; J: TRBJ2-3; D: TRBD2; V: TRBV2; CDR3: CASSDGDPLAGGTDTQYF; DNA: TGTGCCAGCAGTGATGGGGACCCCCTAGCGGGAGGCACAGATACGCAGTATTTT
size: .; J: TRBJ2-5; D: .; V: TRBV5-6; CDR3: CASSPGTRETQYF; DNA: TGTGCCAGCAGCCCCGGAACCCGGGAGACCCAGTACTTC
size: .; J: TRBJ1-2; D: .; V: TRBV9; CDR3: CASSVGRHYGYTF; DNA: TGTGCCAGCAGCGTAGGGAGGCACTATGGCTACACCTTC
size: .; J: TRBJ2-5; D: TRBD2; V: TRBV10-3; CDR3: CAISESASGLGETQYF; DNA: TGTGCCATCAGTGAGTCGGCTAGCGGGTTGGGAGAGACCCAGTACTTC